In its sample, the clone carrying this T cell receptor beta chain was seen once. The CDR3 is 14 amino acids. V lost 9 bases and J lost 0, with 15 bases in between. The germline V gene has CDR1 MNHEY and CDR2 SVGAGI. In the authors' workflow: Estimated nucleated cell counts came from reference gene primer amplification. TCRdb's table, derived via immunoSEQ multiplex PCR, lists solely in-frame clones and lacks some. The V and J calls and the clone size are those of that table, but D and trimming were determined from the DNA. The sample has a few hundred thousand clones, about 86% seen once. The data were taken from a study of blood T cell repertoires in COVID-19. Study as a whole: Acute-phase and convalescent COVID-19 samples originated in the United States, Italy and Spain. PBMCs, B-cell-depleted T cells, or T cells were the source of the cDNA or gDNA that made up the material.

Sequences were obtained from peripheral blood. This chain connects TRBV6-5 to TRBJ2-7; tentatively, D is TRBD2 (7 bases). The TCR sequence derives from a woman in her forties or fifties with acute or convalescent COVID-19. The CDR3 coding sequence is TGTGCCAGTAGGGGGGCGGGGGACTCCTACGAGCAGTACGTC. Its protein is CASRGAGDSYEQYV.